This entry lists 28 T cell receptor beta chains sequenced from one sample in a study of blood T cell repertoires in COVID-19. The method was immunoSEQ multiplex PCR; TCRdb's version includes in-frame clones alone and lacks a portion of them. The repertoire holds 250,000 to 300,000 clones, roughly 88% seen once, with 2.3% in the top ten. What was sequenced was PBMCs or T cells enriched from blood (not recorded which). The receptors here all came from a woman aged 40 to 50 with acute COVID-19.

The rearrangement joins TRBV3-1 (or the pseudogene TRBV3-2) to TRBJ1-2; 8 positions agree with TRBD1. This CDR3 has 13 residues. Germline-derived CDR1 and CDR2 are LGHDT and YNNKEL (reference sequence). Trimming removed 0 bases from V and 12 bases from J; junction bases left unmatched: 6. The CDR3 bases are TGTGCCAGCAGCCAAGAGAGGACAGGGTTTAACACCTTC. Protein: CASSQERTGFNTF.

The CDR3 here is CASSFPDQGAGNTEAFF. The CDR3 DNA is TGTGCCAGCAGCTTCCCTGATCAGGGGGCGGGGAACACTGAAGCTTTCTTT. This chain connects TRBV11-3 to TRBJ1-1, with 8 bases matching TRBD1. The germline CDR1 and CDR2 sequences are SGHNT and YENEEA. The CDR3 has 17 amino acids. With V trimmed by 3 bases and J by 1 base, 10 bases remained unmatched.

This rearrangement joins TRBV28 to TRBJ1-4; the match to TRBD1 covers 7 bases. Trimming at V came to 5 bases and at J to 7 bases, leaving 10 bases not matched to a gene. The V gene's germline CDR1 is MDHEN and CDR2 SYDVKM. This CDR3 comprises 15 residues. The CDR3 bases are TGTGCCAGCAGTGGGAACAGGGGAGGCGGTGAAAAACTGTTTTTT. It is translated as CASSGNRGGGEKLFF.

This clone was counted between two and nine times. V usage is TRBV4-1 and J usage is TRBJ2-2; 7 bases agree with TRBD1. The V segment lost 4 bases and the J segment 6 bases; nucleotides outside the gene matches: 11. The germline gives CDR1 MGHRA, CDR2 YSYEKL. This CDR3 has 16 residues. The CDR3 bases are TGCGCCAGCAGCCGGCCGGGACAGCGGTCGCCCGGGGAGCTGTTTTTT. Protein sequence: CASSRPGQRSPGELFF.

V usage is TRBV14 and J usage is TRBJ2-3; D may be TRBD2 (5 bases). V was trimmed by 3 bases and J by 0 bases, leaving 10 bases between them. Germline lookup yields CDR1 SGHDN and CDR2 FVKESK. The CDR3 spans 15 residues. In DNA, the CDR3 is TGTGCCAGCAGCCACCGGACTCGGAGCACAGATACGCAGTATTTT. It yields the protein CASSHRTRSTDTQYF.

The chain carries TRBV6-1 and TRBJ2-4; TRBD1 matches at 7 bases. The V gene's germline CDR1 is MNHNS and CDR2 SASEGT. The CDR3 runs to 17 residues. J gave up 0 bases and V 3 bases, and 8 bases lay outside the gene matches. CDR3 sequence reads: CASSETHRGLAKNIQYF. The CDR3, as DNA: TGTGCCAGCAGTGAGACCCACAGGGGTTTAGCCAAAAACATTCAGTACTTC.

The gene calls are TRBV18 and TRBJ1-2; D uncertain. V lost 5 bases to trimming and J lost 3 bases, with 10 bases between them. Per germline, CDR1 KGHSH and CDR2 LQKENI. The CDR3 sequence is 13 residues long. The DNA of the CDR3 is TGTGCCAGCTCATACGGCGGGGACTATGGCTACACCTTC. It codes for CASSYGGDYGYTF.

V gene TRBV5-8 combines with J gene TRBJ2-2, with D hard to call. Trimming pared 4 bases from V and 1 base from J, leaving 11 bases between. Germline values: CDR1 SGHTS, CDR2 YDEGEE. This CDR3 region has 15 residues. CDR3 DNA: TGTGCCAGCAGCCCTGTGGCGGTGAACACCGGGGAGCTGTTTTTT. Amino acid sequence: CASSPVAVNTGELFF.

The genes are TRBV7-8 and TRBJ2-6, with D uncertain. Trimming removed 1 base at V and 0 bases at J, with 7 bases between. This CDR3 has 16 residues. The germline V gene encodes CDR1 SGHVS and CDR2 FQNEAQ. The CDR3 is CASSLVQPSGANVLTF. The CDR3 coding sequence is TGTGCCAGCAGCTTAGTACAGCCCTCTGGGGCCAACGTCCTGACTTTC.

The chain uses TRBV4-1 and TRBJ1-5; the D is unclear. V lost 0 bases, J lost 1 base, and 4 bases lay in between. This CDR3 is 14 amino acids long. The germline V gene has CDR1 MGHRA and CDR2 YSYEKL. The CDR3 here is CASSQDSSNQPQHF. CDR3 nucleotide sequence: TGCGCCAGCAGCCAAGATAGCAGCAATCAGCCCCAGCATTTT.

This chain links TRBV7-9 with TRBJ2-7; D possibly corresponds to TRBD2 (5 bases). Germline V gene sequence: CDR1 SEHNR, CDR2 FQNEAQ (reference sequence). The CDR3 is 12 residues long. Trimming removed 8 bases at V and 1 base at J, with 9 bases between. The CDR3 nucleotides are TGTGCCAGCGGCCGGGGTTCCTACGAGCAGTACTTC. Translated: CASGRGSYEQYF.

The chain joins TRBV2 to TRBJ2-2; D remains unclear. Germline V CDR1 and CDR2: SNHLY, FYNNEI. The length of the CDR3 is 16 residues. The V and J ends lost 3 bases and 0 bases respectively, with 11 bases between them. The CDR3 protein is CASSDAVGSNTGELFF. CDR3 nucleotide sequence: TGTGCCAGCAGTGATGCGGTCGGGTCGAACACCGGGGAGCTGTTTTTT. The full variable domain, its missing parts supplied by reference TRBV2 and TRBJ2-2, is EPEVTQTPSHQVTQMGQEVILRCVPISNHLYFYWYRQILGQKVEFLVSFYNNEISEKSEIFDDQFSVERPDGSNFTLKIRSTKLEDSAMYFCASSDAVGSNTGELFFGEGSRLTVL.

The gene calls are TRBV13 and TRBJ2-5; D perhaps matches TRBD2 (7 bases). Per germline, CDR1 PRHDT and CDR2 FYEKMQ (reference sequence). V lost 0 bases and J 5 bases, leaving 16 bases between the germline ends. The CDR3 is 16 amino acids. The CDR3 DNA reads as TGTGCCAGCAGCTTAGGCTTGGGGGGGCCGGAGGAGACCCAGTACTTC. Amino acid sequence: CASSLGLGGPEETQYF.

This chain connects TRBV7-2 to TRBJ2-2, with D maybe TRBD1 (5 bases). Germline V gives CDR1 SGHTA, CDR2 FQGNSA. The V end was cut by 3 bases, the J end by 4 bases, with 12 bases between. CDR3 size: 15 residues. This chain's CDR3 is CASSFAGKATGELFF. The DNA of the CDR3 is TGTGCCAGCAGCTTTGCAGGGAAGGCCACCGGGGAGCTGTTTTTT.

CDR3 sequence: CATSGWGNQPQHF. The CDR3 coding sequence is TGTGCCACCAGCGGGTGGGGCAATCAGCCCCAGCATTTT. The genes are TRBV24-1 and TRBJ1-5; no clear D gene. The length of the CDR3 is 13 residues. The germline CDR1 and CDR2 sequences are KGHDR and SFDVKD. The V and J ends lost 7 bases and 2 bases respectively, with 8 bases between them.

The chain employs TRBV28 and TRBJ1-4; 7 bases map to TRBD1. CDR1 and CDR2 from the germline V gene are MDHEN and SYDVKM. The CDR3 contains 15 residues. V dropped 4 bases and J dropped 3; count of bases not matched to a gene: 5. Here the CDR3 reads CASSSPGTANEKLFF. CDR3 nucleotides: TGTGCCAGCAGTTCGCCCGGGACAGCTAATGAAAAACTGTTTTTT.

J is TRBJ1-6 and V is TRBV3-1 (or the pseudogene TRBV3-2), with unresolved D. The V end lost 4 bases, the J end lost 6 bases, and 10 bases lay between the germline ends. The germline V gene has CDR1 LGHDT and CDR2 YNNKEL (reference sequence). The CDR3 is 14 amino acids. CDR3 nucleotide sequence: TGTGCCAGCAGCCGGGCCTCGAGTAATTCACCCCTCCACTTT. This sequence encodes CASSRASSNSPLHF.

The V gene is TRBV6-2 or TRBV6-3, the J gene TRBJ2-1; possibly TRBD2 for D (6 bases). The CDR3 loop spans 12 amino acids. The V end was cut by 6 bases, the J end by 9 bases, with 12 bases between. Germline V lookup: CDR1 MNHEY, CDR2 SVGEGT. In DNA form, the CDR3 reads TGTGCCAGCAGCCTTCTAGCGAGTGAGCAGTTCTTC. Amino acid sequence: CASSLLASEQFF.

A few counts support this clone. The rearrangement uses TRBV6-2 or TRBV6-3 and TRBJ1-2, with TRBD1 matching over 10 bases. Germline V lookup: CDR1 MNHEY, CDR2 SVGEGT. J lost 3 bases, V lost 5 bases, and 3 bases had no gene match. The CDR3 length is 14 residues. The CDR3 spells CASSKTGGYYGYTF. The CDR3 bases are TGTGCCAGCAGTAAGACAGGGGGCTACTATGGCTACACCTTC.

V gene TRBV10-3 combines with J gene TRBJ2-1; D is perhaps TRBD2 (5 bases). CDR1 is ENHRY and CDR2 is SYGVKD in the germline V gene. This CDR3 has 12 residues. The ends were cut back, 4 bases at V and 7 bases at J, with 8 bases in the middle. The CDR3 region is CAISARGNEQFF. CDR3 DNA: TGTGCCATCAGTGCCAGAGGGAATGAGCAGTTCTTC.

This chain uses TRBV5-1 with TRBJ1-2, with 10 bases that match TRBD1. The germline V gene has CDR1 SGHRS and CDR2 YFSETQ. The CDR3 is made up of 14 amino acids. Trimming at V came to 4 bases and at J to 10 bases, leaving 10 bases not matched to a gene. The CDR3 region is CASSHPATGGDYTF. The CDR3 region has the DNA TGCGCCAGCAGCCACCCTGCGACAGGGGGCGACTACACCTTC.

The chain employs TRBV29-1 and TRBJ2-3, with a possible D match to TRBD1 (6 bases). The CDR3 runs to 15 residues. Germline values: CDR1 SQVTM, CDR2 ANQGSEA. Trimming took 0 bases from V and 2 from J, leaving 12 bases between them. CDR3 bases: TGCAGCGTTGAAGAGGGGAACAGGGACACAGATACGCAGTATTTT. As protein: CSVEEGNRDTDTQYF.

The genes are TRBV11-2 and TRBJ2-1; no clear D. CDR1 and CDR2 from the germline V gene are SGHAT and FQNNGV. Trimming took off 5 bases at V and 10 bases at J, with 9 bases between the two ends. There are 11 residues in the CDR3. The CDR3 DNA follows: TGTGCCAGCAGCCTGTCTAGAGAGCAGTTCTTC. It specifies CASSLSREQFF. Full variable domain (outside the CDR3, taken from reference TRBV11-2 and TRBJ2-1): EAGVAQSPRYKIIEKRQSVAFWCNPISGHATLYWYQQILGQGPKLLIQFQNNGVVDDSQLPKDRFSAERLKGVDSTLKIQPAKLEDSAVYLCASSLSREQFFGPGTRLTVL.

This clone turned up a few times. The chain is built from TRBV6-5 and TRBJ1-6, with a weak D call TRBD1 (5 bases). This CDR3 has 13 residues. CDR1 and CDR2 (germline): MNHEY, SVGAGI. The V end lost 6 bases, the J end lost 14 bases, and 17 bases lay between the germline ends. In DNA, the CDR3 is TGTGCCAGCAGCCTCCCGGGGGGTAATGCCCTCCACTTT. This gives the protein CASSLPGGNALHF.

This clone was counted a single time. This chain uses TRBV5-6 with TRBJ2-4; 8 nucleotides align to TRBD1. This CDR3 is 15 amino acids long. V was clipped by 4 bases and J by 0 bases; unmatched bases: 3. Germline V gene sequence: CDR1 SGHDT, CDR2 YYEEEE. CDR3 loop: CASSTGGLAKNIQYF. The DNA of the CDR3 is TGTGCCAGCAGCACAGGGGGATTAGCCAAAAACATTCAGTACTTC.

The V and J genes are TRBV11-2 and TRBJ2-1, with 7 bases aligning to TRBD2. The germline CDR1 and CDR2 sequences are SGHAT and FQNNGV. This CDR3 spans 15 amino acids. V lost 0 bases and J lost 6; bases outside the gene matches: 5. The CDR3, as DNA: TGTGCCAGCAGCTTAGATCGGGGGGATCTCAATGAGCAGTTCTTC. Residues: CASSLDRGDLNEQFF.

CDR3 DNA: TGTGCCAGCAGTTACCGGACAGGGACTGACAATGAGCAGTTCTTC. Protein: CASSYRTGTDNEQFF. This chain links TRBV6-5 with TRBJ2-1, with 8 bases lining up with TRBD1. Germline loops: CDR1 MNHEY, CDR2 SVGAGI. The V and J ends lost 2 bases and 5 bases, in that order; junction bases with no gene match: 5. The CDR3 is made up of 15 amino acids.

This clone was picked up one time. The genes are TRBV25-1 and TRBJ1-1, with TRBD1 identical over 7 bases. The germline CDR1 and CDR2 sequences are MGHDK and SYGVNS. The V segment lost 6 bases and the J segment 1 base; nucleotides outside the gene matches: 2. This CDR3 is 13 amino acids long. CDR3 in amino acids: CASRDRRNTEAFF. The CDR3 nucleotides read TGTGCCAGCAGGGACAGGAGGAACACTGAAGCTTTCTTT.